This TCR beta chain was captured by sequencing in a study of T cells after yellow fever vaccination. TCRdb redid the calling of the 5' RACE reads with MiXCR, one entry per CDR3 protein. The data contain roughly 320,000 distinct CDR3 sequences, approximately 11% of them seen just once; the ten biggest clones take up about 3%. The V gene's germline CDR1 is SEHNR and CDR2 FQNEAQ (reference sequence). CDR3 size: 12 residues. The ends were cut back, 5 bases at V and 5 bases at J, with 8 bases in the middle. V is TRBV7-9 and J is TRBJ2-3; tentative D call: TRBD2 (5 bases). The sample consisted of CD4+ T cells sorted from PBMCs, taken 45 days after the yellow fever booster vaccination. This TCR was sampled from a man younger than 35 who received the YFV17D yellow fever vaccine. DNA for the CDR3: TGTGCCAGCAGCAAACGGGGAGATACGCAGTATTTT. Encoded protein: CASSKRGDTQYF. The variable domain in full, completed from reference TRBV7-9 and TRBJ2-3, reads DTGVSQNPRHKITKRGQNVTFRCDPISEHNRLYWYRQTLGQGPEFLTYFQNEAQLEKSRLLSDRFSAERPKGSFSTLEIQRTEQGDSAMYLCASSKRGDTQYFGPGTRLTVL.